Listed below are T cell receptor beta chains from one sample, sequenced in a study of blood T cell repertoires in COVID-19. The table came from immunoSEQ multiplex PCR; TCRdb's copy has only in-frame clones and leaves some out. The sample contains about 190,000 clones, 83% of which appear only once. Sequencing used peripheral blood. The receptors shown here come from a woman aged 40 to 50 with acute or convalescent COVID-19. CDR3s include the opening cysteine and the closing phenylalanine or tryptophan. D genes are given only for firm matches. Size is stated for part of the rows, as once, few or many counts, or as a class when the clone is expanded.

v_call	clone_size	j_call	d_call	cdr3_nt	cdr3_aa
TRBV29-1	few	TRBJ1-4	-	TGCAGCGTTGATGCCGGCGGCAATAATGAAAAACTGTTTTTT	CSVDAGGNNEKLFF
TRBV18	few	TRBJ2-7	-	TGTGCCAGCTCACCACAGGGGCGCACGGTCCCCGAGCAGTACTTC	CASSPQGRTVPEQYF
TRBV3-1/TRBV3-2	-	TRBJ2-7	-	TGTGCCAGCAGCCAAGATCTTTGGGGGCGGACCAACTACGAGCAGTACTTC	CASSQDLWGRTNYEQYF
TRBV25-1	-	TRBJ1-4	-	TGTGCCAGTCACTTTAATGAAAAACTGTTTTTT	CASHFNEKLFF
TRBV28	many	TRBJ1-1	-	TGTGCCAGCAGTTTCTATTCCACTGAAGCTTTCTTT	CASSFYSTEAFF
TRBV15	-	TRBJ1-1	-	TGTGCCACCAGCAGAGTGCGGGCTCCGAACACTGAAGCTTTCTTT	CATSRVRAPNTEAFF
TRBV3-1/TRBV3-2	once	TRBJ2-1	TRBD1	TGTGCCAGCAGTAGTTGGACAGGAAAAGGTGAGCAGTTCTTC	CASSSWTGKGEQFF
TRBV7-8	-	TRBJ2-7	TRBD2	TGTGCCAGCAGCTCGACTAGCGGGATAACCTACGAGCAGTACTTC	CASSSTSGITYEQYF
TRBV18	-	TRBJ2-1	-	TGTGCCAGCTCAGGACAGCACAATGAGCAGTTCTTC	CASSGQHNEQFF
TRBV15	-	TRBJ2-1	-	TGTGCCACCAGCAGATCGAGATTCAATGAGCAGTTCTTC	CATSRSRFNEQFF
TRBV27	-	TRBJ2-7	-	TGTGCCAGCAGATCGGCAGGGTTGCCGGACGAGCAGTACTTC	CASRSAGLPDEQYF
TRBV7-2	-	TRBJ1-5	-	TGTGCCAGCAGCCCTCAAGGGGGTCCCCAGCCCCAGCATTTT	CASSPQGGPQPQHF
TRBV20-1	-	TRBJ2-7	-	TGCAGTGCTAGTTCCAGGGGATCCTACGAGCAGTACTTC	CSASSRGSYEQYF
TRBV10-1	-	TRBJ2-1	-	TGCGCCAGCAGTGAAGCGGTGCCCTACAATGAGCAGTTCTTC	CASSEAVPYNEQFF
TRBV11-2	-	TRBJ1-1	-	TGTGCCAGCAGCTCCGGACAGAACACTGAAGCTTTCTTT	CASSSGQNTEAFF
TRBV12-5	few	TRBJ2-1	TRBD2	TGTGCTAGTGGTTCGTCGCTAGCGGGGGGGACCCGAGGACGCACCTACAATGAGCAGTTCTTC	CASGSSLAGGTRGRTYNEQFF
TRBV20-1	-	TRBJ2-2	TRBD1	TGCAGTGCTAGTCCCGGGACAGGGGCCCGGAACACCGGGGAGCTGTTTTTT	CSASPGTGARNTGELFF
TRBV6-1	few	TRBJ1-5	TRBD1	TGTGCCAGCAGTGATGGGGCAGGGGGTCAGCCCCAGCATTTT	CASSDGAGGQPQHF
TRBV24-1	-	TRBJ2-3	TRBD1	TGTGCCACCAGTGACCCGAGTGGACAGGGTGATTTAGATACGCAGTATTTT	CATSDPSGQGDLDTQYF
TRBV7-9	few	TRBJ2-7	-	TGTGCCAGCAGCTCTGAACCCGGGACACCATGGAGGGAGCAGTACTTC	CASSSEPGTPWREQYF
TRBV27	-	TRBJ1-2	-	TGTGCCAGTAGGCCTAGGGGCAGCTATGGCTACACCTTC	CASRPRGSYGYTF
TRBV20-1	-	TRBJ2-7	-	TGCAGTACCTCGACAGTGTACGAGCAGTACTTC	CSTSTVYEQYF
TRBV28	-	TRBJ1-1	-	TGTGCCAGCAGTTTCAATCAGGCGACGGGGACTGAAGCTTTCTTT	CASSFNQATGTEAFF
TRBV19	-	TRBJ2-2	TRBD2	TGCGCCAGTAGTTTCCCGAGCGGGGGGCACGGGGAGCTGTTTTTT	CASSFPSGGHGELFF
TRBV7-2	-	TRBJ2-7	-	TGTGCCAGCCGCCTTGGGGCAGTCGACTCCTACGAGCAGTACTTC	CASRLGAVDSYEQYF
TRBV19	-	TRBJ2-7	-	TGTGCCAGTAGTATGTGGCATCTAGTCGACGAGCAGTACTTC	CASSMWHLVDEQYF